These T cell receptor beta chains were read from a single sample in a study of cytomegalovirus exposure and HLA in healthy donors. Generated by immunoSEQ multiplex PCR, the TCRdb table keeps only in-frame clones and is missing some. The sample has around 150,000 clones, roughly 80% seen once. Source material: PBMCs. The receptor set was obtained from a woman aged 40 to 50 in good health and CMV-seropositive. The conserved cysteine and the conserved F or W are not part of the CDR3 here. Each record gives: J gene, V gene, CDR3 length, CDR3 protein.

>TRBJ2-1|TRBV15|14
ATSRDGGFSYNEQF
>TRBJ2-1|TRBV10-3|10
AISESGGEQF
>TRBJ1-1|TRBV6-6|11
ASILQGVTEAF
>TRBJ1-1|TRBV14|13
ASSTYRGLRTEAF
>TRBJ1-5|TRBV7-2|12
ASSPVDRGQPQH
>TRBJ1-2|TRBV28|13
ASTIPAGSFYGYT
>TRBJ1-1|TRBV14|11
ASSPLPDNEAF
>TRBJ2-3|TRBV6-5|12
ASSSSTRADTQY
>TRBJ2-1|TRBV7-7|14
ASSLTYGGSYNEQF
>TRBJ1-1|TRBV6-5|13
ASSYSAGGNTEAF
>TRBJ1-6|TRBV9|12
ASSVNSRSTPLH
>TRBJ2-5|TRBV28|16
ASSPGGTSGKGKETQY
>TRBJ2-7|TRBV7-9|12
ASSELGTGYEQY
>TRBJ2-5|TRBV5-1|11
ASSPGSQETQY
>TRBJ1-2|TRBV6-4|13
ASSDSGGQGSGYT
>TRBJ2-5|TRBV10-3|12
AISESEYQETQY
>TRBJ1-1|TRBV9|13
ASSVEGGRNTEAF
>TRBJ2-5|TRBV4-2|16
ASSQERPASGGKETQY
>TRBJ1-2|TRBV4-1|12
ASSQERLNYGYT
>TRBJ2-7|TRBV28|13
ASSAAGTEKYEQY
>.|TRBV28|10
ATQDRDHEQY
>TRBJ1-2|TRBV27|11
ASSLTAAYGYT
>TRBJ2-1|TRBV6-4|12
ASSVAGGRNEQF
>TRBJ1-4|TRBV9|14
ASSGTGSGTNEKLF
>TRBJ2-3|TRBV14|13
ASSLQTGWKDTQY
>TRBJ1-6|TRBV7-9|14
ASSSGTGTNNSPLH
>TRBJ2-3|TRBV30|13
AWNWLGGTSDTQY
>TRBJ1-4|TRBV19|12
ASSIDPGREKLF
>TRBJ2-7|TRBV2|11
ASRETSSYEQY
>TRBJ1-2|TRBV19|10
AVRRGADGYT
>TRBJ1-1|TRBV7-2|13
ASSPSRGRNTEAF
>.|TRBV4-1|13
ASSQPLGLTYEQY
>TRBJ1-1|TRBV4-3|13
ASSQDDRGSGEAF
>TRBJ1-5|TRBV2|13
ASGGGAVSNQPQH
>TRBJ2-4|TRBV28|10
ASSQGAGIQY
>TRBJ2-2|TRBV6-5|12
ASTEGGNTGELF